This T cell receptor beta chain was sequenced for a study of T cells expressing NK-cell markers. Background on the study: Serological testing identified seven of the eight sequenced donors as HCMV-seropositive and one as seronegative.

The CDR3 contains 12 residues. About this clonotype: The target antigen is unknown.

Findings of the study overall: A handful of donors showed these clonotypes also leading the CD3+CD56-NKG2C+ fraction. Questions lingered over whether expanded NKG2C+ T cell clones were HCMV-specific.

No DNA is given; TCRdb re-called the 5' RACE reads and lists each CDR3 protein once. This table lists about 260,000 distinct CDR3 sequences. This TCR was sampled from a woman aged 18 to 75 in good health. The chain links TRBV12-3 or TRBV12-4 to TRBJ2-5; with no DNA, the TCRdb D assignment of TRBD2 cannot be verified. Specimen: blood T cells: a sorted CD56 or NKG2C T cell subset, CD4+ or CD8+ T cells, or bulk PBMC T cells (not recorded which). CDR3 sequence: CASARGGTSAYF.